The sequence of this T cell receptor (beta chain) was determined in a study of patients and donors after allogeneic stem cell transplantation. Germline V gene data show CDR1 as ENHRY and CDR2 as SYGVKD. With V trimmed by 4 bases and J by 3 bases, 11 bases remained unmatched. This CDR3 comprises 16 residues. TCRdb fed the RT-PCR reads into MiXCR, producing one record per CDR3 protein. In the table there are some 960,000 distinct CDR3 sequences, around 17% of which are singletons. The chain couples TRBV10-3 to TRBJ2-7; 8 bases are shared with TRBD1. The material sequenced was blood, either unsorted or a sorted T cell fraction (not recorded which). The receptor comes from a human donor who was either an allogeneic HSCT recipient or a stem cell or donor lymphocyte infusion donor (not recorded which). It is not recorded whose cells these are; they may come from a transplant donor. This chain's CDR3 is CAISAIRDRTFYEQYF. As DNA, the CDR3 is TGTGCCATCAGTGCAATACGGGACAGGACCTTCTACGAGCAGTACTTC.